Following are 15 T cell receptor beta chains from one sample sequenced in a study of T cell responses to AZD1222 COVID-19 vaccine. Repertoires were generated with immunoSEQ multiplex PCR, while TCRdb's copy carries only in-frame clones and drops some. The repertoire consists of some 86,000 clones, with more than 70% occurring once and the leading ten covering about 20%. This specimen was peripheral blood, taken on day 0 of AZD1222 vaccination. These receptors came from an adult in good health.

The chain links TRBV28 to TRBJ1-2; D gene unclear. Germline assignment: CDR1 MDHEN and CDR2 SYDVKM. V lost 5 bases, J lost 2 bases, and 15 bases lay in between. CDR3 length: 15 amino acids. CDR3 residues: CASSPTRAINYGYTF. The CDR3 nucleotides read TGTGCCAGCAGTCCTACTAGGGCCATAAACTATGGCTACACCTTC.

This sequence joins TRBV30 and TRBJ1-2; possible D gene TRBD1, 6 bases. CDR3 size: 13 residues. Per the germline V gene, CDR1 is GTSNPN and CDR2 is SVGIG (reference sequence). Between the trimmed V and J ends, which lost 0 bases and 4 bases, there was a span of 9 bases. For the CDR3, the DNA is TGTGCCTGGAGTGTATGGGGGCTCTATGGCTACACCTTC. Translation gives CAWSVWGLYGYTF.

This chain's CDR3 is CASSQAVLAIYNEQFF. The CDR3 bases are TGTGCCAGCAGCCAAGCCGTACTAGCGATCTACAATGAGCAGTTCTTC. The chain carries TRBV7-8 and TRBJ2-1; 7 positions match TRBD2. Per germline, CDR1 SGHVS and CDR2 FQNEAQ. The length of the CDR3 is 16 residues. The trim removed 5 bases at V and 3 bases at J, leaving 10 bases unmatched.

This clone was seen a single time. This chain uses TRBV30 with TRBJ1-2, with D hard to call. Germline loops: CDR1 GTSNPN, CDR2 SVGIG (reference sequence). Trimming cost V 8 bases and J 5 bases, with 9 bases left between them. CDR3 length: 10 amino acids. CDR3 in DNA: TGTGCCGGGGAATGGTATGGCTACACCTTC. Translation: CAGEWYGYTF.

The V and J genes are TRBV15 and TRBJ1-6, with 7 bases lining up with TRBD1. Germline V gene lookup returns CDR1 LNHNV and CDR2 YYDKDF (reference sequence). V trimming: 3 bases; J trimming: 10 bases; junction bases outside the gene matches: 6. CDR3 size: 14 residues. CDR3 in amino acids: CATSRDRLDSPLHF. The CDR3 nucleotides read TGTGCCACCAGCAGGGACAGGTTAGACTCACCCCTCCACTTT.

The rearrangement links TRBV12-2 to TRBJ2-7; TRBD2 is the table's D call and was not checked against the DNA. TRBV12-2 is listed as a pseudogene. CDR3 size: 14 residues. Here the CDR3 DNA reads TGTGCAAGTTGCTTAGCCCCGCGATCCTACGAGCAGTACTTC. This encodes CASCLAPRSYEQYF.

The gene calls are TRBV11-2 and TRBJ1-6; D might be TRBD1 (6 bases). V lost 1 base and J lost 9, with 10 bases in between. Germline values: CDR1 SGHAT, CDR2 FQNNGV. The CDR3 contains 14 residues. The CDR3 region is CASSLGGGGSPLHF. The DNA of the CDR3 is TGTGCCAGCAGCTTAGGAGGGGGAGGTTCACCCCTCCACTTT.

A word on this clone: Other DNA sequences of this sample code for an identical CDR3. The chain has TRBV3-1 (or the pseudogene TRBV3-2) and TRBJ2-1; D unclear. The V gene's germline CDR1 is LGHDT and CDR2 YNNKEL (reference sequence). The CDR3 runs 11 residues. V lost 3 bases and J 9 bases, leaving 6 bases between the germline ends. DNA for the CDR3: TGTGCCAGCAGCCAGGTGGGTGAGCAGTTCTTC. This gives the protein CASSQVGEQFF.

The V call is TRBV27, the J call TRBJ2-2, with 7 positions matching TRBD1. The CDR3 consists of 15 residues. Germline V CDR1 and CDR2: MNHEY, SMNVEV (reference sequence). V shed 5 bases and J 7 bases; nucleotides not matched to a gene: 10. The CDR3 loop reads CASSDWAGGSGELFF. For the CDR3, the DNA is TGTGCCAGCAGTGATTGGGCAGGGGGTAGCGGGGAGCTGTTTTTT.

The chain links TRBV5-1 to TRBJ2-2, with D perhaps TRBD2 (6 bases). CDR3 length equals 16 residues. Germline CDR1 reads SGHRS; CDR2 reads YFSETQ. V gave up 4 bases and J gave up 0 bases, with 13 bases separating them. The CDR3: CASSGGGRANTGELFF. The CDR3 DNA reads TGCGCCAGCAGCGGAGGAGGGCGGGCGAACACCGGGGAGCTGTTTTTT.

J is TRBJ2-5 and V is TRBV9; D uncertain. From germline, CDR1 is SGDLS and CDR2 YYNGEE. V was clipped by 4 bases and J by 1 base, with 11 bases between them. The CDR3 covers 14 residues. CDR3 loop: CASSSRLFQETQYF. The CDR3, as DNA: TGTGCCAGCAGCTCCCGACTCTTCCAAGAGACCCAGTACTTC.

The chain uses TRBV19 and TRBJ2-1; D is perhaps TRBD1 or TRBD2 (5 bases each). V was pared by 0 bases and J by 5 bases, with 8 bases between. The CDR3 is 14 residues long. Per germline, CDR1 LNHDA and CDR2 SQIVND (reference sequence). CDR3 loop: CASSIERGNNEQFF. DNA for the CDR3: TGTGCCAGTAGTATAGAGAGGGGAAACAATGAGCAGTTCTTC.

This clone came up a few times. V gene TRBV5-1 combines with J gene TRBJ2-5; D is perhaps TRBD1 (6 bases). The CDR3 has 14 amino acids. In germline, CDR1 is SGHRS, CDR2 YFSETQ. Trimming took off 2 bases at V and 0 bases at J, with 8 bases between the two ends. CDR3 residues: CASSFQGNQETQYF. CDR3 coding DNA: TGCGCCAGCAGCTTTCAGGGGAACCAAGAGACCCAGTACTTC.

This clone was detected only a few times. V usage is TRBV7-9 and J usage is TRBJ2-7; possibly TRBD2 for D (5 bases). The germline V gene has CDR1 SEHNR and CDR2 FQNEAQ (reference sequence). There are 13 residues in the CDR3. V was trimmed by 6 bases and J by 1 base, leaving 10 bases between them. The CDR3 spells CASSFGESYEQYF. The CDR3 coding sequence is TGTGCCAGCAGTTTCGGGGAATCCTACGAGCAGTACTTC.

This clone appeared many times. The chain has TRBV7-9 and TRBJ2-2; D is perhaps TRBD1 (6 bases). CDR1 and CDR2 from the germline V gene are SEHNR and FQNEAQ (reference sequence). This CDR3 is built from 17 residues. V lost 1 base and J 1 base, leaving 13 bases between the germline ends. CDR3 sequence: CASSLGDRGKNTGELFF. In DNA, the CDR3 is TGTGCCAGCAGCTTAGGGGATAGGGGGAAGAACACCGGGGAGCTGTTTTTT.